This TCR beta chain was sequenced in a study of T cells in Graves' hyperthyroidism and ophthalmopathy. The wider study: Peripheral blood collection took place at initial diagnosis, before any treatment. Regarding the study as a whole: For ophthalmopathy, model prediction preceded onset by a median around 7 months.

The CDR3 regions of TCR beta were amplified from RNA transcripts. The TCR CDR3 was amplified in a first-round RT-PCR using the HTBI primer set. TCRdb redid the calling of the multiplex PCR reads with MiXCR, one entry per CDR3 protein. Of about 290,000 distinct CDR3 sequences in the sample, roughly an eighth were seen once. For this clonotype: Its specificity is not known.

The CDR3 totals 11 residues. CDR1 DFQATT and CDR2 SNEGSKA come from the germline V gene (reference sequence). V lost 8 bases, J lost 1 base, and 3 bases lay in between. Sequencing used blood. The sequence was collected from a woman between 40 and 50 years old with Graves' hyperthyroidism. The chain combines TRBV20-1 with TRBJ2-6; D remains ambiguous. This CDR3 is CSLSGANVLTF. In DNA form, the CDR3 reads TGCAGTTTGTCTGGGGCCAACGTCCTGACTTTC.